This is a list of T cell receptor beta chains from one sample in a study of blood T cell repertoires in COVID-19. The repertoire was sequenced with immunoSEQ multiplex PCR; TCRdb's copy has only in-frame clones and lacks some. Among about 150,000 clones listed, around 79% were seen once. Input material: peripheral blood. These receptors originate from a man in his fifties or sixties with active or convalescent COVID-19. CDR3s include the opening cysteine and the closing phenylalanine or tryptophan. The order of the fields is V gene, J gene, D gene, clone size, CDR3 protein, CDR3 DNA. A D gene is named only where the DNA matches it firmly. For some rows the clone size is stated as once, few or many, or as a class when expanded; others skip it.

TRBV27	TRBJ2-6	.	few	CASSLLASGANVLTF	TGTGCCAGCAGTTTATTGGCCTCTGGGGCCAACGTCCTGACTTTC
TRBV19	TRBJ2-2	.	once	CASSKGLGNTGELFF	TGTGCCAGTAGTAAGGGACTGGGGAACACCGGGGAGCTGTTTTTT
TRBV6-5	TRBJ1-6	.	.	CASSYSDRTYNSPLHF	TGTGCCAGCAGTTACTCCGACAGGACGTATAATTCACCCCTCCACTTT
TRBV3-1/TRBV3-2	TRBJ2-7	.	.	CASSLQGPYEQYF	TGTGCCAGCAGCCTGCAGGGCCCCTACGAGCAGTACTTC
TRBV5-1	TRBJ1-1	TRBD1	.	CASSWTGMGTEAFF	TGCGCCAGCAGCTGGACAGGGATGGGGACTGAAGCTTTCTTT
TRBV5-1	TRBJ2-5	TRBD2	.	CASSLVLAGFAGGETQYF	TGCGCCAGCAGCTTGGTACTAGCGGGATTTGCGGGAGGAGAGACCCAGTACTTC
TRBV19	TRBJ2-5	.	.	CASSMGRHQETQYF	TGTGCCAGTAGTATGGGGCGACACCAAGAGACCCAGTACTTC
TRBV7-8	TRBJ2-5	.	.	CASSFLRERAQYF	TGTGCCAGCAGCTTTCTTCGGGAGCGGGCCCAGTACTTC
TRBV18	TRBJ2-3	.	.	CASSPPGVTDTQYF	TGTGCCAGCTCACCACCCGGGGTAACAGATACGCAGTATTTT
TRBV6-5	TRBJ1-5	.	.	CASSYRRSNQPQHF	TGTGCCAGCAGTTACAGGCGGAGCAATCAGCCCCAGCATTTT
TRBV19	TRBJ1-2	.	.	CASSNQQGRRGTF	TGTGCCAGTAGTAATCAACAGGGACGGCGTGGTACCTTC
TRBV4-1	TRBJ1-4	.	few	CASSQGTQQGLIEKLFF	TGCGCCAGCAGCCAAGGAACTCAACAGGGCCTTATCGAAAAACTGTTTTTT
TRBV18	TRBJ2-1	TRBD1	.	CASSKDRGPYNEQFF	TGTGCCAGCTCGAAGGACAGGGGGCCTTACAATGAGCAGTTCTTC
TRBV5-1	TRBJ1-1	.	.	CASSLAVGVNTEAFF	TGCGCCAGCAGCTTGGCCGTGGGAGTGAACACTGAAGCTTTCTTT
TRBV5-8	TRBJ1-3	.	once	CASSPTGGPLGNTIYF	TGTGCCAGCAGCCCGACAGGAGGACCCCTTGGAAACACCATATATTTT
TRBV7-3	TRBJ2-2	TRBD2	.	CASSPLAGGSGELFF	TGTGCCAGCAGCCCCCTAGCGGGAGGATCCGGGGAGCTGTTTTTT
TRBV5-1	TRBJ1-1	.	.	CASSLGDSGVTEAFF	TGCGCCAGCAGCTTGGGTGACAGCGGGGTGACTGAAGCTTTCTTT
TRBV21-1	TRBJ2-5	.	.	CASSKRTGQGAQYF	TGTGCCAGCAGCAAACGGACAGGGCAAGGGGCCCAGTACTTC
TRBV7-3	TRBJ2-6	TRBD2	.	CASSPQPGLAGSGANVLTF	TGTGCCAGCAGCCCCCAGCCTGGACTAGCGGGCTCTGGGGCCAACGTCCTGACTTTC
TRBV14	TRBJ2-3	.	.	CASSRRRGTSTDTQYF	TGTGCCAGCAGCCGGAGGCGGGGAACTAGCACAGATACGCAGTATTTT
TRBV6-6	TRBJ2-2	TRBD1	once	CASSTRDRPGELFF	TGTGCCAGCAGTACTCGGGACAGGCCCGGGGAGCTGTTTTTT
TRBV6-5	TRBJ1-1	.	.	CASSRVGLEAFF	TGTGCCAGCAGTCGCGTGGGGCTTGAAGCTTTCTTT
TRBV9	TRBJ2-5	TRBD2	.	CASSLGLAGAQDQETQYF	TGTGCCAGCAGCTTGGGACTAGCGGGAGCTCAAGACCAAGAGACCCAGTACTTC
TRBV2	TRBJ1-6	.	.	CASLPTPSYNSPLHF	TGTGCCAGCCTACCGACACCTTCCTATAATTCACCCCTCCACTTT